The clone carrying this TCR beta chain was counted only a few times. Antigen unknown. V lost 9 bases and J lost 5; bases outside the gene matches: 16. This CDR3 is 15 amino acids long. Germline CDR1 reads SGHTA; CDR2 reads FQGNSA. MiXCR, run by TCRdb on the 5' RACE reads, gives a single entry per CDR3 protein. Among about 240,000 distinct CDR3 sequences, roughly 13% were seen once, and the ten largest hold approximately 4%. The record originates from a study of identical twins. Findings and caveats of the study: It was possible that invariant MAIT and iNKT cells partly confounded the zero-insertion analyses. Insertions ran lower in abundant cord blood beta clonotypes, though not in memory repertoires. Cross-sectional statistical analysis, not tracking of the same donors, underpinned the conclusions. Twin sharing of out-of-frame TCR alpha was underestimated by models in monozygotic pairs.

In addition, the sample was reused for a study of yellow fever vaccine responses in identical twins.

The TCR was taken from a woman aged 18-29 years in good health. The rearrangement joins TRBV7-2 to TRBJ2-7; 7 bases match TRBD2. The sample taken for sequencing was memory (CD45RO+) T cells sorted from blood. The CDR3 is CARCLSRGREDEQYF. In nucleotides, the CDR3 is TGTGCCAGATGCTTGTCCCGGGGCCGGGAGGACGAGCAGTACTTC.